This T cell receptor (beta chain) was captured in a study of Graves' ophthalmopathy and Graves' hyperthyroidism. The CDR3 spans 14 residues. Germline loops: CDR1 SGHDT, CDR2 YYEEEE. Trimming removed 0 bases at V and 4 bases at J, with 10 bases between. This clonotype was seen many times. Transcripts of RNA were the source for amplifying TCR beta CDR3 regions. The workflow started with a first-round RT-PCR run with HTBI primers and then moved on to a second-round multiplex PCR. MiXCR, applied by TCRdb to the multiplex PCR reads, yields one record per CDR3 protein. The sample lists about 600,000 distinct CDR3 sequences, roughly 40% occurring once. Patients were diagnosed from clinical symptoms, serum thyroxine, TRAb, thyroid ultrasound and orbital computed tomography.

The sample consisted of peripheral blood or thyroid tissue (not recorded which). This chain uses TRBV5-6 with TRBJ1-2; unclear D gene. This receptor was taken from an adult man with Graves' hyperthyroidism. The CDR3 nucleotides are TGTGCCAGCAGCTTGGCCGGACGGAGCTATGGCTACACCTTC. Encoded protein: CASSLAGRSYGYTF.